This T cell receptor beta chain was recovered during a study of molecular identifiers for immune sequencing clone quantification. Study-wide context: For replicates, RNA isolated from around 20,000 or 99,000 naive CD8 cells was divided into five portions, of which four were sequenced.

CDR3 length equals 12 residues. Trimming removed 3 bases at V and 4 bases at J, with 8 bases between. CDR1 and CDR2 (germline): DFQATT, SNEGSKA (reference sequence). Each CDR3 protein is one row after TCRdb ran MiXCR on the PCR reads. The sample carries approximately 500,000 distinct CDR3 sequences, about 21% recorded once. Preparation of naive CD8 libraries involved roughly 20,000 to 1,100,000 sorted cells and 10%, 30% or 50% RNA. Sequencing input: naive CD8+ T cells from blood, with Jurkat cell RNA spiked in. Subset given: FACS-sorted CD8+CD4-CCR7+CD45RA+ naive T cells. This clonotype originated in a human donor in good health. Some libraries in this study had Jurkat cell RNA spiked in. This chain connects TRBV20-1 to TRBJ2-3; D ambiguous. DNA for the CDR3: TGCAGTGCTAGCGGTTTACCAGATACGCAGTATTTT. Encoded protein: CSASGLPDTQYF.